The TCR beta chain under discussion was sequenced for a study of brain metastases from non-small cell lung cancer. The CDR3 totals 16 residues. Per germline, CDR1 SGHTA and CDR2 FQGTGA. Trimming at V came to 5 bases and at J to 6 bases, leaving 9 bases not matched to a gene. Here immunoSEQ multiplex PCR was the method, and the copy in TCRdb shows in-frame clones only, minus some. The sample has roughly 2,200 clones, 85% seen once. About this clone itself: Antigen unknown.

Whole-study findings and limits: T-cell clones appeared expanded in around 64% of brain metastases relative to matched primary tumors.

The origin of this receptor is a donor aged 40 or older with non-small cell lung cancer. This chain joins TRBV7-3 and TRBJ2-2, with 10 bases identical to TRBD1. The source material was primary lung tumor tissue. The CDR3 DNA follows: TGTGCCAGCAGCAAGTCCCGGGACAGGGGTTCCGGGGAGCTGTTTTTT. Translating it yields CASSKSRDRGSGELFF.